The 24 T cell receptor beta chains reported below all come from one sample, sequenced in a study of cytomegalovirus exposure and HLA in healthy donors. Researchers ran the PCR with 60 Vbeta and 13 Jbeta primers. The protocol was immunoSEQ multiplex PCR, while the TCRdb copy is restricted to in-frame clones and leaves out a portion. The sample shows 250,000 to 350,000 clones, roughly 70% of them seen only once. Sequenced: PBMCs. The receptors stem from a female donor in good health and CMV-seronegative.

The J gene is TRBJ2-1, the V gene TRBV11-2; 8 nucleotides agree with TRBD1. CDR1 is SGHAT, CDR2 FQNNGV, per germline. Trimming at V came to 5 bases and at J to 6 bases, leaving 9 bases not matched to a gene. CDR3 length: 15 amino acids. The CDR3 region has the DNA TGTGCCAGCAGCCCTGGGACAGGAAGGGCCAATGAGCAGTTCTTC. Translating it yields CASSPGTGRANEQFF.

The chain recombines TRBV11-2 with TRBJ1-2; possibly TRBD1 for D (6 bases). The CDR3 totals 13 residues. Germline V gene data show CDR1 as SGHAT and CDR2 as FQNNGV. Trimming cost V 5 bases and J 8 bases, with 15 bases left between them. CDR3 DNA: TGTGCCAGCAGCGGGGGCGACAGTTTAGGCTACACCTTC. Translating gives CASSGGDSLGYTF.

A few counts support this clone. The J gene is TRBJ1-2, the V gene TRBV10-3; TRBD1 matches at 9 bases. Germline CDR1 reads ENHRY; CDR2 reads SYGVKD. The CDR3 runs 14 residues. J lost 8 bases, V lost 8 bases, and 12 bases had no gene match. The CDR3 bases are TGTGCCATCGATATAGGACAGGGGAGTGACGGCTACACCTTC. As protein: CAIDIGQGSDGYTF.

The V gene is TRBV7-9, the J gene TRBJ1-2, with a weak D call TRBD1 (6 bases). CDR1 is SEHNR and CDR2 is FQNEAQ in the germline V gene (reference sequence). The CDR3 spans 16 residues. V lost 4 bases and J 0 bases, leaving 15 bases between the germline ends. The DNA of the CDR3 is TGTGCCAGCAGCTCCAACCAACAGGGATCTAACTATGGCTACACCTTC. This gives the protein CASSSNQQGSNYGYTF.

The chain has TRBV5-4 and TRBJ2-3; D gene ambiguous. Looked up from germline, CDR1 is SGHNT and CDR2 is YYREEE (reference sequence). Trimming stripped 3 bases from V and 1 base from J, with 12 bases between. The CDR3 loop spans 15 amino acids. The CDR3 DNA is TGTGCCAGCAGCTCCCCGGCCCAGGGCACAGATACGCAGTATTTT. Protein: CASSSPAQGTDTQYF.

This CDR3 reads CASSFGLAVAQYF. CDR3 DNA: TGTGCCAGCAGCTTTGGACTAGCTGTTGCGCAGTACTTC. This rearrangement joins TRBV5-4 to TRBJ2-7; 8 nucleotides match TRBD2. Germline V gene sequence: CDR1 SGHNT, CDR2 YYREEE (reference sequence). The CDR3 spans 13 residues. With 2 bases clipped from V and 9 bases from J, the junction kept 7 bases outside the gene matches. Supplemented by reference TRBV5-4 and TRBJ2-7, the full variable domain reads ETGVTQSPTHLIKTRGQQVTLRCSSQSGHNTVSWYQQALGQGPQFIFQYYREEENGRGNFPPRFSGLQFPNYSSELNVNALELDDSALYLCASSFGLAVAQYFGPGTRLTVT.

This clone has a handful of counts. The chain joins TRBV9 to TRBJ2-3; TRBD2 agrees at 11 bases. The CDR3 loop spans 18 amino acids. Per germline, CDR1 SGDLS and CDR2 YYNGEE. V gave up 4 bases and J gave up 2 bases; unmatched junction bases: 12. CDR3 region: CASSPSGRQPWTTDTQYF. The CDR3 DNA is TGTGCCAGCAGCCCTAGCGGGAGGCAGCCCTGGACCACAGATACGCAGTATTTT.

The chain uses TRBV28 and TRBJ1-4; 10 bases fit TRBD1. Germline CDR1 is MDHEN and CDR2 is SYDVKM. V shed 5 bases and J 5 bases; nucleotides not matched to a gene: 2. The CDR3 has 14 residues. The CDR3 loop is CASSGTGENEKLFF. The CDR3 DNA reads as TGTGCCAGCAGTGGGACAGGGGAGAATGAAAAACTGTTTTTT.

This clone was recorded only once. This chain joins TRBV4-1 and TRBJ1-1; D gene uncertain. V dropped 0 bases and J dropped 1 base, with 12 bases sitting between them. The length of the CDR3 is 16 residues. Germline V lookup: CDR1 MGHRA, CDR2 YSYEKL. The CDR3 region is CASSQEVGRENTEAFF. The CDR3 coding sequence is TGCGCCAGCAGCCAAGAGGTCGGGCGGGAGAACACTGAAGCTTTCTTT.

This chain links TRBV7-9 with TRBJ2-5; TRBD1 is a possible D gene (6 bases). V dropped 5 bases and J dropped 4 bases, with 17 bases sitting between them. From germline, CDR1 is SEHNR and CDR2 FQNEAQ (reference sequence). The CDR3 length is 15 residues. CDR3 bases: TGTGCCAGCAGCAGGAGGAACGACAGGACAGAGACCCAGTACTTC. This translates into CASSRRNDRTETQYF.

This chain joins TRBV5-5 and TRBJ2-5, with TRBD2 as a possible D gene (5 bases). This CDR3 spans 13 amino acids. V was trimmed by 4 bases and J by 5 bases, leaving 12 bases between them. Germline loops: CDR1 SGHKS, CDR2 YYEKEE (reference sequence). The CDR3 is CASSLIERETQYF. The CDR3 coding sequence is TGTGCCAGCAGCCTGATAGAGCGGGAGACCCAGTACTTC.

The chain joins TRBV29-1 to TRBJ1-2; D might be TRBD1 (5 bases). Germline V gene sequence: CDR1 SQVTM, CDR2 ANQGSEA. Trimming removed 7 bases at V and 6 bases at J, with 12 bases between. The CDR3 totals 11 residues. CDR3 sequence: CSGRTSDGYTF. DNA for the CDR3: TGCAGCGGACGGACATCAGATGGCTACACCTTC.

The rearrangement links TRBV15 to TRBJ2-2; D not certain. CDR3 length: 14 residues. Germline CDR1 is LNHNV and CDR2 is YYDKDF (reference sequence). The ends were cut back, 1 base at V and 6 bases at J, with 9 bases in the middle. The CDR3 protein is CATSRVSSAGELFF. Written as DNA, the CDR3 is TGTGCCACCAGCAGAGTAAGCTCGGCCGGGGAGCTGTTTTTT.

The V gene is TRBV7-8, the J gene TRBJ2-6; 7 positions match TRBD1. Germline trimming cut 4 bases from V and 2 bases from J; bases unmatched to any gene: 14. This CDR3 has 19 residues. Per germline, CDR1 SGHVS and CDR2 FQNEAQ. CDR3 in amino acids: CASSSRQGVQVAGANVLTF. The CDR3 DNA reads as TGTGCCAGCAGCTCTCGACAGGGTGTCCAGGTCGCTGGGGCCAACGTCCTGACTTTC.

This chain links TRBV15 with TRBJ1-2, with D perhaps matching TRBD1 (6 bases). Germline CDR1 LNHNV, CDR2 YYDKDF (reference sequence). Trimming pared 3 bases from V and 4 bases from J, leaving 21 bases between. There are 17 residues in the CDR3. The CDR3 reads CATSSRNPGQLIYGYTF. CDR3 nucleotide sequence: TGTGCCACCAGCAGTAGAAATCCGGGACAACTCATCTATGGCTACACCTTC.

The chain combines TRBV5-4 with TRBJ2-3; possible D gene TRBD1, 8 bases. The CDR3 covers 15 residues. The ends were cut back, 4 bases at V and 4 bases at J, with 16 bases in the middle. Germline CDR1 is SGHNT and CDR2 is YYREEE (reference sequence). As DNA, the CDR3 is TGTGCCAGCAGCCCGGACAGGGAGGGGCCAGATACGCAGTATTTT. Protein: CASSPDREGPDTQYF.

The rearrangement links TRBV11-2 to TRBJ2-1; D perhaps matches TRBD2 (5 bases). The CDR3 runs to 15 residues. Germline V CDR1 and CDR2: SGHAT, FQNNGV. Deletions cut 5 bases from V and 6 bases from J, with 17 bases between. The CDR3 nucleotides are TGTGCCAGCAGCCCAGCGAGTAGGGCGGGCAATGAGCAGTTCTTC. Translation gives CASSPASRAGNEQFF.

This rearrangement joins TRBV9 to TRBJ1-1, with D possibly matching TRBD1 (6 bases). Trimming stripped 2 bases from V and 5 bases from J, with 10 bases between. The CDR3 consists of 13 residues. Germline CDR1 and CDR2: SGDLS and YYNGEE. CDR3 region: CASSVLGGTEAFF. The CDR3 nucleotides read TGTGCCAGCAGCGTCCTAGGGGGTACTGAAGCTTTCTTT.

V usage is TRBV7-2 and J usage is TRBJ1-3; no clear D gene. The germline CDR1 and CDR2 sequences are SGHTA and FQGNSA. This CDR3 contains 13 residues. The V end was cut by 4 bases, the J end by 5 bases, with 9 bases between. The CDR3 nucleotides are TGTGCCAGCAGCTCCGGGAGAAGAAACACCATATATTTT. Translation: CASSSGRRNTIYF. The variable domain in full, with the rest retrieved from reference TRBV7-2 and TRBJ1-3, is GAGVSQSPSNKVTEKGKDVELRCDPISGHTALYWYRQSLGQGLEFLIYFQGNSAPDKSGLPSDRFSAERTGGSVSTLTIQRTQQEDSAVYLCASSSGRRNTIYFGEGSWLTVV.

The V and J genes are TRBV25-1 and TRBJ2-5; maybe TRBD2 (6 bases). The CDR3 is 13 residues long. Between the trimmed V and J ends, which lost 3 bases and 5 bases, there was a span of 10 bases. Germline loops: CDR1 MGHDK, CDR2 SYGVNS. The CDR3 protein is CASSDGGRETQYF. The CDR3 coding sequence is TGTGCCAGCAGTGACGGAGGGAGGGAGACCCAGTACTTC. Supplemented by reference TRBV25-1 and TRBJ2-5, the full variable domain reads EADIYQTPRYLVIGTGKKITLECSQTMGHDKMYWYQQDPGMELHLIHYSYGVNSTEKGDLSSESTVSRIRTEHFPLTLESARPSHTSQYLCASSDGGRETQYFGPGTRLLVL.

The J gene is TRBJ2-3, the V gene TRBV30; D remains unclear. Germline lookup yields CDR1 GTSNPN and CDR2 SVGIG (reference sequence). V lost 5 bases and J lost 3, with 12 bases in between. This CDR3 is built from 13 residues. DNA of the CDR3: TGTGCCTGGCGGCTTTCCGGGACAGATACGCAGTATTTT. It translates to CAWRLSGTDTQYF.

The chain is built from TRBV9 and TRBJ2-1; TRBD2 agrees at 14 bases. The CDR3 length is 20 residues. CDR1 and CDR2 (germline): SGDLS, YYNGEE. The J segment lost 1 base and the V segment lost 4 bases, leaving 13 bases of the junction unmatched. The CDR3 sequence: CASSLTGLAGDKRSYNEQFF. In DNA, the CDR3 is TGTGCCAGCAGCTTAACGGGACTAGCGGGAGACAAGAGGTCCTACAATGAGCAGTTCTTC.

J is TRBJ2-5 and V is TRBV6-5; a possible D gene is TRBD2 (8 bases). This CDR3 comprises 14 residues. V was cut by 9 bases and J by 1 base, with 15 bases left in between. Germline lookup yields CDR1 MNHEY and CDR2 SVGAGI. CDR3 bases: TGTGCCAGTAAGGGGGCGGGGGGCCAAGAGACCCAGTACTTC. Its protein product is CASKGAGGQETQYF.

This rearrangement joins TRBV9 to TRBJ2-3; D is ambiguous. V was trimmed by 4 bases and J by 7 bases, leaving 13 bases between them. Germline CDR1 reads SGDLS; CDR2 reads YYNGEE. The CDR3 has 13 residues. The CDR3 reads CASSSVGSNTQYF. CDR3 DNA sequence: TGTGCCAGCAGCTCAGTTGGCTCGAATACGCAGTATTTT.